Listed below are T cell receptor beta chains from one sample, sequenced in a study of control samples from healthy donors and cancer patients. Clones were read by immunoSEQ multiplex PCR, and TCRdb kept only the in-frame ones, dropping some. The sample carries 90,000 or so clones, 88% recorded once. The material sequenced was blood. Receptors originate from an older woman in good health. Each CDR3 is given with its conserved first and last residue. D genes are given only for firm matches. Expanded clones are given a class, and other clones once, few, many or no size at all.

>TRBV6-5|TRBD1|.|TRBJ1-4
CASKKTGGGGEKLFF
TGTGCCAGCAAAAAGACAGGGGGCGGAGGTGAAAAACTGTTTTTT
>TRBV28|TRBD1|once|TRBJ2-5
CASGLPGDRGAETQYF
TGTGCCAGCGGTTTGCCTGGGGACAGGGGGGCAGAGACCCAGTACTTC
>TRBV7-2|.|.|TRBJ1-3
CASSLGQTSSGNTIYF
TGTGCCAGCAGCTTAGGGCAGACTTCCTCTGGAAACACCATATATTTT
>TRBV19|TRBD1|once|TRBJ2-1
CASCFLRDRVNEQFF
TGTGCCAGTTGCTTTCTCCGGGACAGGGTTAATGAGCAGTTCTTC
>TRBV5-1|.|.|TRBJ1-1
CASSRGPMNTEAFF
TGCGCCAGCAGCCGAGGGCCCATGAACACTGAAGCTTTCTTT
>TRBV3-1/TRBV3-2|.|.|TRBJ2-3
CASSPSGVPDTQYF
TGTGCCAGCAGTCCCAGCGGAGTCCCCGATACGCAGTATTTT
>TRBV19|.|.|TRBJ1-5
CASSTEYSNQPQHF
TGTGCCAGTAGTACTGAATATAGCAATCAGCCCCAGCATTTT
>TRBV9|TRBD1|.|TRBJ1-3
CASSAQGGSSGNTIYF
TGTGCCAGCAGCGCCCAGGGGGGGAGCTCTGGAAACACCATATATTTT
>TRBV7-9|.|.|TRBJ2-2
CASSLTLDATFSGELFF
TGTGCCAGCAGCTTAACGCTAGACGCAACCTTTTCCGGGGAGCTGTTTTTT
>TRBV5-6|.|.|TRBJ1-5
CASSRGQGNGNQPQHF
TGTGCCAGCAGTCGCGGCCAAGGGAACGGCAATCAGCCCCAGCATTTT
>TRBV30|TRBD1|.|TRBJ1-2
CAYNRGPDGYTF
TGTGCCTACAACAGGGGGCCTGATGGCTACACCTTC
>TRBV5-1|TRBD1|.|TRBJ1-1
CASSRTGQVNTEAFF
TGCGCCAGCAGCAGGACGGGACAGGTGAACACTGAAGCTTTCTTT
>TRBV28|TRBD1|.|TRBJ2-7
CASSPTGAGEQYF
TGTGCCAGCAGCCCGACAGGGGCTGGGGAGCAGTACTTC
>TRBV5-6|.|.|TRBJ1-3
CASSLTLTSGNTIYF
TGTGCCAGCAGCTTGACACTGACCTCTGGAAACACCATATATTTT
>TRBV2|.|.|TRBJ1-2
CASSAFATAVYGYTF
TGTGCCAGCAGTGCTTTCGCGACAGCAGTCTATGGCTACACCTTC
>TRBV9|.|once|TRBJ1-5
CASSVGGPRDQPQHF
TGTGCCAGCAGCGTAGGGGGCCCTCGGGATCAGCCCCAGCATTTT
>TRBV6-4|.|.|TRBJ1-2
CASSPEDSLGGYTF
TGTGCCAGCAGTCCCGAAGACAGCCTTGGTGGCTACACCTTC
>TRBV6-5|.|.|TRBJ1-1
CASSTYTEAFF
TGTGCCAGCAGTACTTACACTGAAGCTTTCTTT
>TRBV9|.|.|TRBJ1-4
CASSVETVPTNEKLFF
TGTGCCAGCAGCGTAGAGACAGTCCCAACTAATGAAAAACTGTTTTTT
>TRBV29-1|TRBD1|.|TRBJ1-2
CSVNTGASYGYTF
TGCAGCGTAAACACAGGGGCGTCCTATGGCTACACCTTC
>TRBV5-6|.|.|TRBJ1-3
CASSPTGSGNTIYF
TGTGCCAGCAGCCCGACAGGCTCTGGAAACACCATATATTTT
>TRBV18|.|few|TRBJ1-6
CASSPIRESSYNSPLHF
TGTGCCAGCTCACCAATCAGGGAAAGCTCCTATAATTCACCCCTCCACTTT
>TRBV19|.|.|TRBJ1-1
CASSTPRGNTEAFF
TGTGCCAGTAGTACGCCCCGAGGGAACACTGAAGCTTTCTTT
>TRBV2|.|.|TRBJ1-1
CASSAQSRGTEAFF
TGTGCCAGCAGTGCTCAGTCAAGGGGCACTGAAGCTTTCTTT
>TRBV19|.|.|TRBJ1-6
CASSVQGSYNSPLHF
TGTGCCAGTAGTGTACAGGGTTCCTATAATTCACCCCTCCACTTT
>TRBV9|.|.|TRBJ2-7
CASSVDPTHTYEQYF
TGTGCCAGCAGCGTAGACCCTACACATACCTACGAGCAGTACTTC
>TRBV10-1|TRBD2|.|TRBJ2-1
CASSDGTSGRSEQFF
TGCGCCAGCAGCGATGGGACTAGCGGGAGATCTGAGCAGTTCTTC
>TRBV12-3/TRBV12-4|.|once|TRBJ2-2
CASSYDPPGELFF
TGTGCCAGCAGTTACGACCCGCCCGGGGAGCTGTTTTTT
>TRBV27|.|.|TRBJ2-1
CASSFTGSYNEQFF
TGTGCCAGCAGTTTTACGGGCTCCTACAATGAGCAGTTCTTC
>TRBV15|.|once|TRBJ1-1
CATSRDGRSEAFF
TGTGCCACCAGCAGAGATGGCAGGAGTGAAGCTTTCTTT
>TRBV12-5|.|.|TRBJ2-1
CASGLAVLSPREQFF
TGTGCTAGTGGTTTGGCCGTACTTTCCCCACGGGAGCAGTTCTTC
>TRBV7-9|.|.|TRBJ1-6
CASSYGGDNSPLHF
TGTGCCAGCAGCTACGGTGGGGATAATTCACCCCTCCACTTT
>TRBV5-1|.|.|TRBJ2-7
CASSLVGTSHEQYF
TGCGCCAGCAGCTTGGTAGGGACTTCCCACGAGCAGTACTTC
>TRBV2|.|.|TRBJ1-1
CASRQPLGANTEAFF
TGTGCCAGCAGACAACCTCTCGGGGCTAACACTGAAGCTTTCTTT
>TRBV29-1|.|.|TRBJ2-3
CSVETVTDTQYF
TGCAGCGTTGAGACAGTGACAGATACGCAGTATTTT
>TRBV28|.|.|TRBJ1-2
CASSLPKVRGYTF
TGTGCCAGCAGTTTACCAAAGGTGCGTGGCTACACCTTC
>TRBV10-1|.|once|TRBJ1-1
CASSEGTYEAFF
TGCGCCAGCAGTGAGGGGACGTATGAAGCTTTCTTT
>TRBV9|.|.|TRBJ1-1
CASSVHGGTTEAFF
TGTGCCAGCAGCGTTCACGGGGGGACGACTGAAGCTTTCTTT
>TRBV6-2/TRBV6-3|.|.|TRBJ1-4
CASSSTVTINEKLFF
TGTGCCAGCAGTTCCACGGTTACTATCAATGAAAAACTGTTTTTT
>TRBV6-1|.|.|TRBJ1-1
CASSETTNTEAFF
TGTGCCAGCAGTGAAACAACGAACACTGAAGCTTTCTTT
>TRBV18|TRBD1|.|TRBJ1-1
CASSRLDRGQVNTEAFF
TGTGCCAGCTCACGACTGGACAGGGGGCAAGTGAACACTGAAGCTTTCTTT
>TRBV7-9|.|.|TRBJ2-7
CASSFSVEPSYEQYF
TGTGCCAGCAGCTTTAGCGTCGAACCCTCCTACGAGCAGTACTTC
>TRBV2|TRBD2|.|TRBJ2-1
CASRPAGAYNEQFF
TGTGCCAGCAGGCCAGCGGGGGCCTACAATGAGCAGTTCTTC
>TRBV7-6|.|.|TRBJ2-3
CASKRGPTDTQYF
TGTGCCAGCAAAAGGGGTCCCACAGATACGCAGTATTTT
>TRBV30|TRBD1|.|TRBJ1-3
CASGTGGGNTIYF
TGTGCCTCCGGGACAGGGGGCGGAAACACCATATATTTT
>TRBV5-1|.|.|TRBJ2-4
CASGPGASKNIQYF
TGCGCCAGCGGCCCGGGGGCTTCCAAAAACATTCAGTACTTC
>TRBV24-1|.|.|TRBJ2-7
CATSDPGSPRPYEQYF
TGTGCCACCAGTGACCCGGGGTCTCCACGGCCGTACGAGCAGTACTTC
>TRBV11-2|TRBD1|.|TRBJ1-4
CASSRTGGANEKLFF
TGTGCCAGCAGCCGTACAGGGGGTGCTAATGAAAAACTGTTTTTT
>TRBV9|.|.|TRBJ1-5
CASSGTDVLMPQHF
TGTGCCAGCAGCGGGACAGATGTCTTGATGCCCCAGCATTTT
>TRBV2|.|.|TRBJ2-5
CAGSREQETQYF
TGTGCAGGGAGCAGGGAGCAAGAGACCCAGTACTTC
>TRBV5-1|TRBD1|.|TRBJ1-2
CASSSDRGLGYGYTF
TGCGCCAGCAGCTCGGACAGGGGTTTGGGGTATGGCTACACCTTC
>TRBV10-3|.|.|TRBJ1-1
CAISEVTNTEAFF
TGTGCCATCAGTGAGGTTACGAACACTGAAGCTTTCTTT
>TRBV30|TRBD1|.|TRBJ2-1
CAWSPQGAWKFF
TGTGCCTGGAGCCCCCAGGGGGCATGGAAGTTCTTC